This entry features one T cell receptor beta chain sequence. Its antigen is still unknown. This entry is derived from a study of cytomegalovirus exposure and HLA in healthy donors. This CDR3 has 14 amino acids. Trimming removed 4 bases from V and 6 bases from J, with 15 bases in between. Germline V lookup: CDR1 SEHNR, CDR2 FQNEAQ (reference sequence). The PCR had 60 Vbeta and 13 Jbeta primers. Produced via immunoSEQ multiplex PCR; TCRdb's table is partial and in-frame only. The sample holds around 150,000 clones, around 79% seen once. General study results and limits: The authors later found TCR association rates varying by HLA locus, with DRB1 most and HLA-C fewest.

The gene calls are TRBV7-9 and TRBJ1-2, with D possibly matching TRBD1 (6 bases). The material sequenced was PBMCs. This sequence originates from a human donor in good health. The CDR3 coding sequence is TGTGCCAGCAGCTCCAAAGGAGAGGGGGATGGCTACACCTTC. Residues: CASSSKGEGDGYTF.